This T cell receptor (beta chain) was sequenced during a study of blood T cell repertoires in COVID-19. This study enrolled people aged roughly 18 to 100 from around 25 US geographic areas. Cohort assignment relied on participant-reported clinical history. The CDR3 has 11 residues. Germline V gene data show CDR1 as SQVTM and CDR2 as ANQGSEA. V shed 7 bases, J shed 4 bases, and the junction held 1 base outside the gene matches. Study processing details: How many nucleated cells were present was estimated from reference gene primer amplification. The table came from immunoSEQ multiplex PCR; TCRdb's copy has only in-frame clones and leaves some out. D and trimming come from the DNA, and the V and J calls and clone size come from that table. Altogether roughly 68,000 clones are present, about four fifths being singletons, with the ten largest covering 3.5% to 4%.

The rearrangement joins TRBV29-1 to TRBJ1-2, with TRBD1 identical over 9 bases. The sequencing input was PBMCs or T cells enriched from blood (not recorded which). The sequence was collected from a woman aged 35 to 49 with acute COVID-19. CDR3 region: CSAGQGYGYTF. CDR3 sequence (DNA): TGCAGCGCGGGACAGGGCTATGGCTACACCTTC.